This T cell receptor beta chain was captured by sequencing in a study of response to subunit inactivated influenza vaccine. TCRdb recomputed calls from the RT-PCR reads with MiXCR, one row per CDR3 protein. Of 700,000 to 800,000 distinct CDR3 sequences listed, around 18% are singletons. The V segment lost 6 bases and the J segment 3 bases; nucleotides outside the gene matches: 6. Germline values: CDR1 SGHRS, CDR2 YFSETQ. There are 15 residues in the CDR3. In its sample, this clonotype was seen a few times. The TCR originated in a man aged 50-59 years who received an inactivated influenza vaccine. The chain carries TRBV5-1 and TRBJ2-2, with 9 bases aligning to TRBD1. The source material was PBMCs from blood, sampled 5 to 6 days after vaccination. The CDR3 nucleotides read TGCGCCAGCACCTCTCGGACAGGGGACACCGGGGAGCTGTTTTTT. Amino acid sequence: CASTSRTGDTGELFF. Supplemented by reference TRBV5-1 and TRBJ2-2, the full variable domain reads KAGVTQTPRYLIKTRGQQVTLSCSPISGHRSVSWYQQTPGQGLQFLFEYFSETQRNKGNFPGRFSGRQFSNSRSEMNVSTLELGDSALYLCASTSRTGDTGELFFGEGSRLTVL.